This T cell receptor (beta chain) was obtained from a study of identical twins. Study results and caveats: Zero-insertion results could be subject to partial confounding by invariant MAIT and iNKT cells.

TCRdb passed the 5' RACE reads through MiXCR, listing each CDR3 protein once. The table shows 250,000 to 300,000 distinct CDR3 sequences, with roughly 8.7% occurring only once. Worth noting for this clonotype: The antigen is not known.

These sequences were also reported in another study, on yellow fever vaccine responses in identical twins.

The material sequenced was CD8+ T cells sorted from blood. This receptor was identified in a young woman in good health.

This chain's CDR3 is CASSPGGPHEQYF. The CDR3 region has the DNA TGTGCCAGCAGCCCGGGAGGGCCCCACGAGCAGTACTTC. The chain is built from TRBV7-8 and TRBJ2-7; 8 nucleotides align to TRBD2. The CDR3 totals 13 residues. With 5 bases clipped from V and 5 bases from J, the junction kept 5 bases outside the gene matches. Per the germline V gene, CDR1 is SGHVS and CDR2 is FQNEAQ.